This TCR beta chain was documented in a study of blood T cell repertoires in COVID-19. Study information: The United States, Italy and Spain supplied acute and convalescent COVID-19 samples.

Per the original data handling: Estimates of nucleated cell counts were drawn from the amplification of reference gene primers. Sequencing used immunoSEQ multiplex PCR; TCRdb keeps in-frame clones, though not all of them. V and J calls and clone size are as listed in that table; D and trimming were resolved from the DNA. Among tens of thousands of clones, over 70% were seen once, and the ten largest hold roughly 2.3%. Germline CDR1 is SGDLS and CDR2 is YYNGEE. The CDR3 covers 14 residues. The ends lost 4 bases at V and 4 bases at J; junction bases unmatched: 4. The sample taken for sequencing was peripheral blood. The source is a human donor in a cohort sampled during active COVID-19. The rearrangement links TRBV9 to TRBJ1-4; 7 positions agree with TRBD1. CDR3 sequence reads: CASSQTGNNEKLFF. The CDR3 DNA sequence: TGTGCCAGCAGCCAGACAGGGAATAATGAAAAACTGTTTTTT.